The 15 T cell receptor beta chains given below trace back to one sample, sequenced in a study of stem cell transplantation in POMP-related autoinflammatory disease. Generated by immunoSEQ multiplex PCR, the TCRdb table keeps only in-frame clones and is missing some. This table has some 26,000 clones, 75% to 90% appearing once. Here the sequenced sample was CD4+ T cells from PBMCs, taken before stem cell transplantation. All receptors derive from a human donor with POMP-related autoinflammation and immune dysregulation (PRAID).

The chain employs TRBV6-6 and TRBJ2-7; 9 nucleotides line up with TRBD2. CDR3 length equals 15 residues. Trimming cost V 6 bases and J 6 bases; bases outside gene matches: 12. The germline gives CDR1 MNHNY, CDR2 SVGAGI (reference sequence). The CDR3, as DNA: TGTGCCAGCAGCCCCGTAGCGGGGGCCGGCGCCGAGCAGTACTTC. Amino acids: CASSPVAGAGAEQYF.

The V and J genes are TRBV28 and TRBJ1-4; possibly TRBD1 for D (5 bases). The ends were cut back, 5 bases at V and 7 bases at J, with 14 bases in the middle. The germline gives CDR1 MDHEN, CDR2 SYDVKM. CDR3 size: 14 residues. The CDR3 region is CASSPGAPIEKLFF. Written as DNA, the CDR3 is TGTGCCAGCAGTCCCGGGGCCCCGATTGAAAAACTGTTTTTT.

The chain is built from TRBV5-1 and TRBJ1-3, with TRBD1 identical over 8 bases. Trimming removed 3 bases from V and 0 bases from J; junction bases left unmatched: 5. This CDR3 has 16 residues. CDR1 and CDR2 from the germline V gene are SGHRS and YFSETQ. This CDR3 reads CASSSRTGSSGNTIYF. The CDR3 region has the DNA TGCGCCAGCAGCTCAAGGACAGGGAGCTCTGGAAACACCATATATTTT.

The chain couples TRBV28 to TRBJ2-1; unclear D gene. Between the trimmed V and J ends, which lost 10 bases and 5 bases, there was a span of 15 bases. Germline V CDR1 and CDR2: MDHEN, SYDVKM. The CDR3 is made up of 13 amino acids. The CDR3 DNA is TGTGCCACTACCCGGACGGCCAACAATGAGCAGTTCTTC. Translated, it gives CATTRTANNEQFF.

The chain is built from TRBV12-5 and TRBJ2-3; D assignment may be TRBD1 or TRBD2 (5 bases each). The germline CDR1 and CDR2 sequences are LGHNT and FRNRAP. This CDR3 spans 17 amino acids. V was trimmed by 3 bases and J by 14 bases, leaving 30 bases between them. CDR3 nucleotides: TGTGCTAGTGGTTTCCCTCTGGCTCCACCGGGACCCACAGGAGGGTATTTT. Its translation: CASGFPLAPPGPTGGYF.

This clone has a handful of counts. CDR3 in amino acids: CASSQVSSLSGNTIYF. The CDR3 DNA sequence: TGCGCCAGCAGCCAAGTTAGCAGCCTCTCTGGAAACACCATATATTTT. V and J are TRBV4-1 and TRBJ1-3; D gene ambiguous. The CDR3 has 16 residues. Germline CDR1 MGHRA, CDR2 YSYEKL. V was pared by 1 base and J by 0 bases, with 10 bases between.

V usage is TRBV19 and J usage is TRBJ1-2; a possible D gene is TRBD1 (6 bases). Between the trimmed V and J ends, which lost 7 bases and 4 bases, there was a span of 13 bases. The germline V gene has CDR1 LNHDA and CDR2 SQIVND (reference sequence). The CDR3 contains 13 residues. CDR3 amino acids: CASTQTGFYGYTF. The CDR3 DNA is TGTGCCAGTACCCAGACAGGCTTCTATGGCTACACCTTC.

This chain connects TRBV29-1 to TRBJ1-1; 7 nucleotides agree with TRBD1. The V gene end was trimmed by 6 bases and the J gene end by 4 bases; junction bases not matched to a gene: 8. The CDR3 runs to 13 residues. The germline V gene encodes CDR1 SQVTM and CDR2 ANQGSEA. As DNA, the CDR3 is TGCAGCGTGATAGGGGGCTTGGGCACTGAAGCTTTCTTT. This codes for CSVIGGLGTEAFF. The whole variable domain, remainder taken from reference TRBV29-1 and TRBJ1-1, is SAVISQKPSRDICQRGTSLTIQCQVDSQVTMMFWYRQQPGQSLTLIATANQGSEATYESGFVIDKFPISRPNLTFSTLTVSNMSPEDSSIYLCSVIGGLGTEAFFGQGTRLTVV.

The chain employs TRBV7-9 and TRBJ1-5, with 9 bases that match TRBD1. V shed 4 bases and J 7 bases; nucleotides not matched to a gene: 5. CDR1 is SEHNR, CDR2 FQNEAQ, per germline (reference sequence). This CDR3 is built from 14 residues. This chain's CDR3 is CASSSGQGGQPQHF. The CDR3 DNA sequence: TGTGCCAGCAGCTCGGGACAGGGAGGGCAGCCCCAGCATTTT.

V usage is TRBV7-8 and J usage is TRBJ2-1, with 11 bases aligning to TRBD2. Looked up from germline, CDR1 is SGHVS and CDR2 is FQNEAQ. The V gene end was trimmed by 4 bases and the J gene end by 7 bases; junction bases not matched to a gene: 9. There are 16 residues in the CDR3. CDR3 loop: CASSSYSGRAGNEQFF. In nucleotides, the CDR3 is TGTGCCAGCAGCTCTTATAGCGGGAGGGCCGGGAATGAGCAGTTCTTC.

The rearrangement uses TRBV9 and TRBJ2-1; TRBD2 agrees at 12 bases. Losses at the gene ends were 0 bases for V and 6 bases for J; bases not matched to a gene: 7. The germline gives CDR1 SGDLS, CDR2 YYNGEE. The CDR3 covers 17 residues. The CDR3 bases are TGTGCCAGCAGCGTAGCTCCGCTAGCGGGAGGGCGCAATGAGCAGTTCTTC. This translates into CASSVAPLAGGRNEQFF.

The chain has TRBV28 and TRBJ2-7, with D hard to call. The length of the CDR3 is 15 residues. V was pared by 4 bases and J by 6 bases, with 19 bases between. The germline gives CDR1 MDHEN, CDR2 SYDVKM. CDR3 coding DNA: TGTGCCAGCAGTTCCTTGGAGTGGGTCACGGCCGAGCAGTACTTC. Protein product: CASSSLEWVTAEQYF.

The rearrangement joins TRBV7-9 to TRBJ1-1; D ambiguous. V lost 2 bases, J lost 6 bases, and 7 bases lay in between. The germline gives CDR1 SEHNR, CDR2 FQNEAQ (reference sequence). The length of the CDR3 is 12 residues. CDR3 loop: CASSLMVAEAFF. The CDR3 DNA reads TGTGCCAGCAGCTTAATGGTCGCTGAAGCTTTCTTT.

This clone was seen more than once but under ten times. V usage is TRBV4-2 and J usage is TRBJ2-7, with 8 bases matching TRBD2. CDR1 is LGHNA and CDR2 is YNFKEQ in the germline V gene. Trimming took 2 bases from V and 1 from J; bases not matched to a gene: 7. This CDR3 region has 16 residues. The CDR3 sequence: CASSQHPGTRSYEQYF. Written as DNA, the CDR3 is TGTGCCAGCAGCCAACATCCCGGGACTAGGTCCTACGAGCAGTACTTC.

The chain joins TRBV5-1 to TRBJ1-3; D not resolved. Germline lookup yields CDR1 SGHRS and CDR2 YFSETQ. The ends were cut back, 4 bases at V and 0 bases at J, with 14 bases in the middle. The CDR3 totals 16 residues. The CDR3 DNA reads as TGCGCCAGCAGCCGAGAGTCCGATAGCTCTGGAAACACCATATATTTT. This translates into CASSRESDSSGNTIYF.